The T cell receptor beta chain described here comes from a study of shared clonotypes between healthy human individuals. General observations from the study: Sequencing depth was a factor that was expected to affect clonotype sharing among donors. The four-donor shared clonotypes exceeded non-shared clonotypes in generation probability, with non-shared ones scoring lower. Sorted-subset samples were not fully sequenced, rarefaction indicated.

The data were produced by immunoSEQ multiplex PCR, yet TCRdb's version contains in-frame clones alone and is incomplete. This table has around 1,100,000 clones, around three quarters appearing once. Germline CDR1 reads SGHTA; CDR2 reads FQGTGA. The V gene lost 4 bases and the J gene lost 2 bases, with 15 bases spanning the gap. This CDR3 region has 15 residues. Remarks on this clone: Its cognate antigen is unknown.

The material sequenced was memory CD4+ T cells from PBMCs. Subset in this sample: CD45RA-negative fraction. This TCR came from a man in his late teens or twenties in good health. Some clones in this sample may be carry-over from other donors' samples. The chain employs TRBV7-3 and TRBJ2-7; D unclear. The CDR3 bases are TGTGCCAGCAGCTCCGGCCCCTCTTCTACCTACGAGCAGTACTTC. This gives the protein CASSSGPSSTYEQYF.